The 3 T cell receptor beta chains below all came from one sample that was sequenced in a study of cytomegalovirus exposure and HLA in healthy donors. Primers: 60 Vbeta forward and 13 Jbeta reverse. The data were produced by immunoSEQ multiplex PCR, yet TCRdb's version contains in-frame clones alone and is incomplete. This table holds about 150,000 clones, nearly 10% found once. Sample: PBMCs. The receptor source for this set is a man aged 50 or older in good health and CMV-seronegative.

This chain connects TRBV2 to TRBJ2-1; 7 bases align to TRBD1. The J segment lost 6 bases and the V segment lost 4 bases, leaving 3 bases of the junction unmatched. Looked up from germline, CDR1 is SNHLY and CDR2 is FYNNEI. The CDR3 is made up of 13 amino acids. As DNA, the CDR3 is TGTGCCAGCAGTGGGACAGGATCCAATGAGCAGTTCTTC. Its protein is CASSGTGSNEQFF.

This clone was counted only a few times. The chain employs TRBV2 and TRBJ2-3; tentatively, D is TRBD2 (5 bases). Germline V gene lookup returns CDR1 SNHLY and CDR2 FYNNEI. CDR3 length: 14 residues. V gave up 8 bases and J gave up 1 base, with 13 bases separating them. In DNA, the CDR3 is TGTGCCAGCGGCGACTACTTGGGCACAGATACGCAGTATTTT. The encoded protein is CASGDYLGTDTQYF.

This clone was found a few times. The V and J genes are TRBV30 and TRBJ2-7; 11 positions match TRBD2. The CDR3 loop spans 14 amino acids. CDR1 is GTSNPN, CDR2 SVGIG, per germline (reference sequence). J lost 5 bases, V lost 6 bases, and 9 bases had no gene match. The CDR3 loop reads CACRIAGGLDEQYF. In DNA form, the CDR3 reads TGTGCCTGCCGAATAGCGGGAGGGCTCGACGAGCAGTACTTC.